These T cell receptor beta chains were read from a single sample in a study of control samples from healthy donors and cancer patients. Sequencing used immunoSEQ multiplex PCR; TCRdb keeps in-frame clones, though not all of them. This table holds 95,000 to 130,000 clones, 88% found once. The source material was blood. The receptors stem from a woman aged 70-85 years in good health. The CDR3 runs from the conserved cysteine through the conserved F or W. A D gene is named only where the DNA matches it firmly. The size of a clone is reported for some rows only, either as once, few or many, or as a class for expanded clones.

J,size,D,V,CDR3,DNA
TRBJ2-1,-,-,TRBV5-3,CARSLEAGSGNEQFF,TGTGCCAGAAGCTTGGAGGCAGGCTCGGGTAATGAGCAGTTCTTC
TRBJ1-3,-,-,TRBV21-1,CASSKGQGAGKSGNTIYF,TGTGCCAGCAGCAAGGGGCAGGGGGCGGGAAAATCTGGAAACACCATATATTTT
TRBJ1-1,-,-,TRBV12-3/TRBV12-4,CASSSTGSTEAFF,TGTGCCAGCAGTTCCACAGGGTCCACTGAAGCTTTCTTT
TRBJ1-1,-,-,TRBV9,CASSVGGQGGTEAFF,TGTGCCAGCAGCGTAGGTGGTCAGGGTGGCACTGAAGCTTTCTTT
TRBJ2-7,-,-,TRBV12-3/TRBV12-4,CASGRGASYEQYF,TGTGCCAGCGGGAGGGGGGCCTCCTACGAGCAGTACTTC
TRBJ1-2,-,TRBD1,TRBV6-5,CASSYVSGQGGGYTF,TGTGCCAGCAGTTACGTTTCTGGGCAGGGGGGCGGCTACACCTTC
TRBJ1-6,-,-,TRBV19,CASQSPSSYNSPLHF,TGTGCCAGCCAAAGCCCGAGCTCCTATAATTCACCCCTCCACTTT
TRBJ2-7,-,-,TRBV27,CASSIKYDHEQYF,TGTGCCAGCAGTATTAAATACGACCACGAGCAGTACTTC
TRBJ1-1,-,TRBD1,TRBV5-5,CASSTTGGRAEAFF,TGTGCCAGCAGCACGACAGGGGGCCGCGCTGAAGCTTTCTTT
TRBJ2-3,-,-,TRBV5-1,CASSSFSTDTQYF,TGCGCCAGCAGCTCTTTCAGCACAGATACGCAGTATTTT
TRBJ2-7,once,-,TRBV5-1,CASSGSYEQYF,TGCGCCAGCAGCGGTTCCTACGAGCAGTACTTC
TRBJ2-5,-,-,TRBV20-1,CSARSLRDQYF,TGCAGTGCTAGATCACTAAGGGACCAGTACTTC
TRBJ2-3,-,TRBD1,TRBV29-1,CSAGDRGSTDTQYF,TGCAGCGCCGGGGACAGGGGGAGCACAGATACGCAGTATTTT
TRBJ2-7,-,-,TRBV13,CASSLEGRGEQYF,TGTGCCAGCAGCTTAGAAGGCAGGGGCGAGCAGTACTTC
TRBJ2-1,-,-,TRBV7-9,CASSLSGGTNEQFF,TGTGCCAGCAGCTTATCGGGCGGCACCAATGAGCAGTTCTTC
TRBJ2-5,-,-,TRBV5-4,CASSWDPQETQYF,TGTGCCAGCAGCTGGGATCCCCAAGAGACCCAGTACTTC
TRBJ2-4,-,-,TRBV9,CASNHPSRLAKNIQYF,TGTGCCAGCAACCACCCCTCGAGGCTAGCCAAAAACATTCAGTACTTC
TRBJ2-2,-,TRBD1,TRBV7-2,CASSWSGTGANTGELFF,TGTGCCAGCAGCTGGTCCGGGACAGGAGCGAACACCGGGGAGCTGTTTTTT
TRBJ2-5,-,TRBD1,TRBV7-3,CASSSRQGPQTQYF,TGTGCCAGCAGCTCGCGACAGGGTCCCCAGACCCAGTACTTC
TRBJ2-3,-,-,TRBV12-3/TRBV12-4,CASIGPSTDTQYF,TGTGCCAGCATTGGACCTAGCACAGATACGCAGTATTTT
TRBJ1-4,-,TRBD1,TRBV5-4,CASSSRTGGDEKLFF,TGTGCCAGCAGCTCGCGGACAGGGGGCGATGAAAAACTGTTTTTT
TRBJ1-6,-,-,TRBV7-9,CASSLEDYNSPLHF,TGTGCCAGCAGCTTAGAAGATTATAATTCACCCCTCCACTTT
TRBJ1-5,-,TRBD1,TRBV6-6,CASRTPGGANNQPQHF,TGTGCCAGCAGGACTCCAGGGGGCGCGAACAATCAGCCCCAGCATTTT
TRBJ2-1,-,-,TRBV6-1,CASSGTTGRRRNEQFF,TGTGCCAGCAGTGGAACAACTGGAAGGAGACGCAATGAGCAGTTCTTC
TRBJ2-3,once,-,TRBV24-1,CATSDITGSDTQYF,TGTGCCACCAGTGACATTACGGGTTCAGATACGCAGTATTTT
TRBJ1-1,-,-,TRBV7-9,CASSSTDNTEAFF,TGTGCCAGCAGCTCGACAGATAACACTGAAGCTTTCTTT
TRBJ2-3,-,-,TRBV4-2,CASSQGDHTQYF,TGTGCCAGCAGCCAAGGGGACCATACGCAGTATTTT
TRBJ1-6,once,-,TRBV6-1,CASSEYGEGGSPLHF,TGTGCCAGCAGTGAATATGGGGAAGGTGGATCACCCCTCCACTTT
TRBJ1-6,-,TRBD1,TRBV2,CARARDRGNNSPLHF,TGTGCCAGAGCAAGGGACAGGGGGAACAATTCACCCCTCCACTTT
TRBJ1-2,-,-,TRBV29-1,CSVVLANYGYTF,TGCAGCGTTGTCCTAGCTAACTATGGCTACACCTTC
TRBJ2-5,-,TRBD2,TRBV4-1,CASSPGLAQAQYF,TGCGCCAGCAGCCCTGGACTAGCCCAGGCCCAGTACTTC
TRBJ2-5,-,TRBD2,TRBV10-1,CASRGSGVVETQYF,TGCGCCAGCAGGGGTAGCGGGGTCGTGGAGACCCAGTACTTC
TRBJ2-7,-,-,TRBV12-3/TRBV12-4,CASSVTGAGEQYF,TGTGCCAGCAGTGTCACAGGGGCGGGGGAGCAGTACTTC
TRBJ1-5,few,-,TRBV4-3,CASSQEVGGLGQPQHF,TGCGCCAGCAGCCAAGAAGTTGGGGGGCTCGGTCAGCCCCAGCATTTT
TRBJ1-6,-,-,TRBV6-5,CASSYSEGWYNSPLHF,TGTGCCAGCAGTTACTCCGAGGGGTGGTATAATTCACCCCTCCACTTT
TRBJ2-1,-,TRBD1,TRBV18,CASFPDRGGHNEQFF,TGTGCCAGCTTCCCCGACAGGGGGGGGCACAATGAGCAGTTCTTC
TRBJ1-6,once,-,TRBV10-3,CAISESPSRRSNSPLHF,TGTGCCATCAGTGAGTCGCCGTCTCGTAGATCTAATTCACCCCTCCACTTT
TRBJ1-2,-,TRBD1,TRBV3-1/TRBV3-2,CASSFVDRAGGGYTF,TGTGCCAGCAGCTTCGTGGACAGGGCCGGGGGAGGCTACACCTTC
TRBJ1-5,-,-,TRBV5-6,CASSLGPQPQHF,TGTGCCAGCAGCTTGGGGCCTCAGCCCCAGCATTTT
TRBJ2-3,-,TRBD2,TRBV4-3,CASSQQPTTSGGTDTQYF,TGCGCCAGCAGCCAGCAACCTACGACTAGCGGGGGCACAGATACGCAGTATTTT
TRBJ1-2,-,TRBD1,TRBV12-3/TRBV12-4,CASSLGRGRGYTF,TGTGCCAGCAGTTTAGGGAGGGGGCGAGGCTACACCTTC
TRBJ2-3,-,TRBD2,TRBV7-6,CASSLELASGGPRAQYF,TGTGCCAGCAGCTTAGAGTTGGCTAGCGGGGGGCCAAGGGCGCAGTATTTT
TRBJ1-1,few,TRBD1,TRBV6-5,CASSRQGLVNTEAFF,TGTGCCAGCAGCCGACAGGGACTCGTGAACACTGAAGCTTTCTTT
TRBJ2-7,-,-,TRBV2,CASSDPPGHRYEQYF,TGTGCCAGCAGTGACCCTCCGGGACACCGCTACGAGCAGTACTTC
TRBJ2-3,once,-,TRBV6-5,CASSYSYSGFTDTQYF,TGTGCCAGCAGTTACTCGTATTCTGGGTTCACAGATACGCAGTATTTT
TRBJ1-2,-,-,TRBV7-8,CASSLTGGSGYTF,TGTGCCAGCAGCTTAACCGGCGGGAGTGGCTACACCTTC
TRBJ2-3,-,TRBD2,TRBV5-1,CASSLGLAGGPDTQYF,TGCGCCAGCAGCTTGGGGCTAGCGGGGGGGCCAGATACGCAGTATTTT
TRBJ2-5,-,TRBD1,TRBV6-5,CASSPQGAEETQYF,TGTGCCAGCAGTCCGCAGGGGGCTGAGGAGACCCAGTACTTC
TRBJ1-5,-,TRBD1,TRBV6-6,CASSQGQGALNQPQHF,TGTGCCAGCAGCCAAGGACAGGGGGCCCTCAATCAGCCCCAGCATTTT
TRBJ2-2,-,-,TRBV24-1,CATSDDTTRNTGELFF,TGTGCCACCAGTGATGACACGACGAGGAACACCGGGGAGCTGTTTTTT
TRBJ2-5,once,-,TRBV7-9,CASSLDERETQYF,TGTGCCAGCAGCTTAGACGAGAGAGAGACCCAGTACTTC
TRBJ2-4,-,TRBD2,TRBV6-5,CASLKLAGDIQYF,TGTGCCAGCTTGAAACTAGCGGGGGACATTCAGTACTTC
TRBJ2-7,-,-,TRBV2,CASSEEVGSSYEQYF,TGTGCCAGCAGTGAAGAGGTAGGGAGCTCCTACGAGCAGTACTTC
TRBJ1-5,few,TRBD1,TRBV12-3/TRBV12-4,CASSTGVNQPQHF,TGTGCCAGCAGTACAGGGGTCAATCAGCCCCAGCATTTT
TRBJ1-5,-,-,TRBV10-3,CAISDLSNQPQHF,TGTGCCATCAGTGATCTTAGCAATCAGCCCCAGCATTTT
TRBJ2-3,-,TRBD1,TRBV7-2,CASSSTPGTGSTDTQYF,TGTGCCAGCAGCTCAACCCCCGGGACAGGGAGCACAGATACGCAGTATTTT
TRBJ1-4,few,TRBD1,TRBV5-1,CASSPGGENEKLFF,TGCGCCAGCAGCCCAGGGGGCGAGAATGAAAAACTGTTTTTT
TRBJ2-2,once,-,TRBV9,CASSPFVGTNTGELFF,TGTGCCAGCAGCCCCTTTGTGGGGACGAACACCGGGGAGCTGTTTTTT
TRBJ1-2,-,TRBD1,TRBV14,CASSPRQGLRGYTF,TGTGCCAGCAGCCCCCGACAGGGACTCCGGGGCTACACCTTC